The 9 T cell receptor beta chains given below trace back to one sample, sequenced in a study of T cell responses to AZD1222 COVID-19 vaccine. Repertoires were generated with immunoSEQ multiplex PCR, while TCRdb's copy carries only in-frame clones and drops some. The sample has 80,000 or so clones, approximately 90% seen once. Sequencing used peripheral blood, obtained on day 0 of AZD1222 vaccination. Receptors originate from an adult in good health.

The chain couples TRBV7-8 to TRBJ1-2, with unresolved D. Germline V lookup: CDR1 SGHVS, CDR2 FQNEAQ. This CDR3 is built from 14 residues. V was pared by 1 base and J by 7 bases, with 13 bases between. CDR3 sequence reads: CASSLDSGLSGYTF. The CDR3 DNA reads as TGTGCCAGCAGCTTAGATTCAGGCTTGAGTGGCTACACCTTC.

The chain carries TRBV5-1 and TRBJ2-2, with 8 positions matching TRBD2. The CDR3 covers 15 residues. The V gene end was trimmed by 1 base and the J gene end by 5 bases; junction bases not matched to a gene: 4. The germline CDR1 and CDR2 sequences are SGHRS and YFSETQ. The CDR3 reads CASSLTSGRTGELFF. The CDR3 bases are TGCGCCAGCAGCTTGACGAGCGGGAGAACCGGGGAGCTGTTTTTT.

The rearrangement uses TRBV29-1 and TRBJ2-1; 8 bases line up with TRBD2. With 7 bases clipped from V and 7 bases from J, the junction kept 6 bases outside the gene matches. Germline assignment: CDR1 SQVTM and CDR2 ANQGSEA. The CDR3 consists of 12 residues. The CDR3 DNA follows: TGCAGCGCCGAGCGGGAGTCGAATGAGCAGTTCTTC. It yields the protein CSAERESNEQFF.

This clone was found a few times. This rearrangement joins TRBV12-3 or TRBV12-4 to TRBJ1-5; 7 positions match TRBD1. V dropped 5 bases and J dropped 7; count of bases not matched to a gene: 5. The CDR3 extends over 13 amino acids. The CDR3 loop is CASSDRVGQPQHF. CDR3 DNA sequence: TGTGCCAGCAGTGACAGGGTGGGACAGCCCCAGCATTTT.

This rearrangement joins TRBV19 to TRBJ1-2, with D hard to call. Trimming took 10 bases from V and 3 from J, leaving 18 bases between them. This CDR3 has 14 residues. CDR1 and CDR2 (germline): LNHDA, SQIVND (reference sequence). The CDR3 loop reads CATRTAINDYGYTF. Here the CDR3 DNA reads TGTGCCACCCGTACGGCAATAAATGACTATGGCTACACCTTC.

This chain links TRBV18 with TRBJ1-4; D unresolved. The V end was cut by 3 bases, the J end by 7 bases, with 12 bases between. The germline gives CDR1 KGHSH, CDR2 LQKENI. This CDR3 comprises 14 residues. The CDR3 nucleotides read TGTGCCAGCTCACCTCAGTCTCGTGGTGAAAAACTGTTTTTT. Translation gives CASSPQSRGEKLFF.

This chain connects TRBV27 to TRBJ1-1; a possible D gene is TRBD1 (5 bases). The CDR3 runs to 14 residues. Trimming took 5 bases from V and 0 from J, leaving 10 bases between them. Germline V gene data show CDR1 as MNHEY and CDR2 as SMNVEV (reference sequence). CDR3 coding DNA: TGTGCCAGCAGTGCCCAGACAGTGAACACTGAAGCTTTCTTT. Translating gives CASSAQTVNTEAFF.

The chain employs TRBV27 and TRBJ1-1; possible D gene TRBD1, 6 bases. Trimming took 6 bases from V and 1 from J, leaving 9 bases between them. From germline, CDR1 is MNHEY and CDR2 SMNVEV (reference sequence). The CDR3 extends over 13 amino acids. The CDR3 loop is CASRLTGNTEAFF. DNA for the CDR3: TGTGCCAGCAGACTGACAGGGAACACTGAAGCTTTCTTT.

This chain joins TRBV18 and TRBJ1-1; D not certain. The CDR3 spans 13 residues. V was clipped by 3 bases and J by 2 bases, with 7 bases between them. Germline V CDR1 and CDR2: KGHSH, LQKENI. CDR3 loop: CASSPRPNTEAFF. The CDR3 nucleotides are TGTGCCAGCTCACCTCGCCCCAACACTGAAGCTTTCTTT.